Described below is a single TCR beta chain sequence and its context. TCRdb reprocessed the 5' RACE reads and reports one entry per CDR3 protein, with no DNA. The sample's table shows hundreds of thousands of distinct CDR3 sequences. This entry belongs to a study of T cells expressing NK-cell markers. Study summary: The authors sequenced eight donors, of whom seven were HCMV-seropositive and one was seronegative.

CDR3 length: 14 amino acids. CDR1 and CDR2 from the germline V gene are KGHSH and LQKENI. Specimen: blood T cells: a sorted CD56 or NKG2C T cell subset, CD4+ or CD8+ T cells, or bulk PBMC T cells (not recorded which). This TCR derives from a woman between 18 and 75 years old in good health. The chain has TRBV18 and TRBJ2-5; TCRdb lists TRBD1, though no DNA is available to test this call. CDR3 loop: CASSPSGAQETQYF.